These 29 T cell receptor beta chains came from one sample sequenced in a study of cytomegalovirus exposure and HLA in healthy donors. A multiplex PCR was run with 60 Vbeta primers and 13 Jbeta primers. TCRdb's copy holds only in-frame clones and misses some; the assay was immunoSEQ multiplex PCR. This table has about 180,000 clones, roughly 80% appearing once. The sequencing sample was made of PBMCs. The receptors come from a woman in her fifties or sixties in good health and CMV-seronegative.

CDR3 amino acids: CASDRGYSNQPQHF. The CDR3 DNA follows: TGTGCCAGTGATAGGGGTTATAGCAATCAGCCCCAGCATTTT. This chain links TRBV19 with TRBJ1-5; TRBD1 is a possible D gene (5 bases). Germline V gene sequence: CDR1 LNHDA, CDR2 SQIVND (reference sequence). Trimming took 8 bases from V and 0 from J, leaving 11 bases between them. The CDR3 contains 14 residues.

This clone turned up a few times. The V gene is TRBV28, the J gene TRBJ2-3; a weak D match, TRBD2 (7 bases). The V and J ends lost 5 bases and 5 bases respectively, with 17 bases between them. The CDR3 runs 15 residues. Germline loops: CDR1 MDHEN, CDR2 SYDVKM. This CDR3 is CASSPPRGAGDTQYF. The CDR3 region has the DNA TGTGCCAGCAGTCCCCCTCGGGGGGCAGGAGATACGCAGTATTTT.

The gene calls are TRBV25-1 and TRBJ1-4, with unresolved D. The CDR3 length is 14 residues. Per germline, CDR1 MGHDK and CDR2 SYGVNS. V lost 2 bases, J lost 3 bases, and 7 bases lay in between. The CDR3 protein is CASSEPGANEKLFF. DNA of the CDR3: TGTGCCAGCAGTGAACCGGGAGCTAATGAAAAACTGTTTTTT.

V usage is TRBV6-1 and J usage is TRBJ2-7, with TRBD1 as a possible D gene (6 bases). From germline, CDR1 is MNHNS and CDR2 SASEGT. V shed 8 bases and J shed 4 bases, with 21 bases lying between them. This CDR3 region has 15 residues. CDR3 sequence: CASVYRDTFLYEQYF. CDR3 sequence (DNA): TGTGCCAGCGTCTACCGGGACACCTTCCTTTACGAGCAGTACTTC.

The V and J genes are TRBV15 and TRBJ1-1; 10 bases map to TRBD1. The germline CDR1 and CDR2 sequences are LNHNV and YYDKDF (reference sequence). The length of the CDR3 is 17 residues. J was trimmed by 4 bases and V by 0 bases; bases with no gene match: 8. The CDR3: CATSRDGTGEVGTEAFF. The CDR3 DNA follows: TGTGCCACCAGCAGAGATGGGACAGGGGAGGTAGGCACTGAAGCTTTCTTT.

This chain uses TRBV28 with TRBJ1-2; D is perhaps TRBD1 (6 bases). V lost 2 bases and J lost 4, with 17 bases in between. The CDR3 is 16 amino acids. The germline gives CDR1 MDHEN, CDR2 SYDVKM. Written as DNA, the CDR3 is TGTGCCAGCAGTTTAGGGGGGGCAGGTCAAATCTATGGCTACACCTTC. Its translation: CASSLGGAGQIYGYTF.

This clone was counted once. This rearrangement joins TRBV9 to TRBJ1-1; D is perhaps TRBD1 (6 bases). The germline V gene has CDR1 SGDLS and CDR2 YYNGEE. The V end lost 1 base, the J end lost 2 bases, and 15 bases lay between the germline ends. This CDR3 is 16 amino acids long. CDR3 DNA sequence: TGTGCCAGCAGCGTATCTCCCGTCAGGGGCAACACTGAAGCTTTCTTT. It is translated as CASSVSPVRGNTEAFF.

The gene calls are TRBV18 and TRBJ2-1, with D unclear. V lost 3 bases and J lost 5, with 17 bases in between. Germline V gene sequence: CDR1 KGHSH, CDR2 LQKENI. The CDR3 totals 16 residues. The CDR3: CASSPVVIRSDNEQFF. The CDR3 region has the DNA TGTGCCAGCTCACCGGTTGTAATAAGGAGCGACAATGAGCAGTTCTTC.

DNA for the CDR3: TGTGCCAGCAGTGCCCCAGGGGTTGGCTACACCTTC. Its protein is CASSAPGVGYTF. The V and J genes are TRBV6-1 and TRBJ1-2; possibly TRBD1 for D (6 bases). The CDR3 length is 12 residues. V lost 4 bases and J lost 7, with 10 bases in between. Germline CDR1 is MNHNS and CDR2 is SASEGT.

The chain is built from TRBV28 and TRBJ1-2; 9 nucleotides align to TRBD1. With 6 bases clipped from V and 2 bases from J, the junction kept 4 bases outside the gene matches. The CDR3 extends over 14 amino acids. The germline V gene has CDR1 MDHEN and CDR2 SYDVKM. CDR3 sequence: CASRSTGGNYGYTF. As DNA, the CDR3 is TGTGCCAGCAGATCGACAGGGGGAAACTATGGCTACACCTTC.

This chain uses TRBV9 with TRBJ2-2, with TRBD2 matching 7 bases. Germline V gives CDR1 SGDLS, CDR2 YYNGEE. The CDR3 consists of 17 residues. After removal of 2 bases from V and 4 bases from J, the junction contained 11 bases not matched to a gene. The CDR3 DNA sequence: TGTGCCAGCAGCGTCCGCCCCGGGGGGTCTTCCACCGGGGAGCTGTTTTTT. Its protein product is CASSVRPGGSSTGELFF.

A note on this clone: Other DNA sequences in this sample translate to the same CDR3. The chain couples TRBV6-5 to TRBJ2-1; 13 positions match TRBD2. The V gene end was trimmed by 8 bases and the J gene end by 7 bases; junction bases not matched to a gene: 5. This CDR3 has 14 amino acids. CDR1 MNHEY and CDR2 SVGAGI come from the germline V gene. For the CDR3, the DNA is TGTGCCAGCCGGGGGACTAGCGGGGATAATGAGCAGTTCTTC. Translation gives CASRGTSGDNEQFF.

V gene TRBV19 combines with J gene TRBJ2-4, with D unclear. V was clipped by 0 bases and J by 8 bases, with 8 bases between them. CDR3 length: 13 amino acids. Germline CDR1 reads LNHDA; CDR2 reads SQIVND (reference sequence). The CDR3 region has the DNA TGTGCCAGTAGTATAGACGTCCGGGACATTCAGTACTTC. It is translated as CASSIDVRDIQYF.

The genes are TRBV28 and TRBJ2-2; TRBD1 agrees at 12 bases. This CDR3 contains 16 residues. V trimming: 4 bases; J trimming: 5 bases; junction bases outside the gene matches: 5. Germline CDR1 MDHEN, CDR2 SYDVKM. For the CDR3, the DNA is TGTGCCAGCAGTTCCCGGGACAGGGGGCAGACCGGGGAGCTGTTTTTT. Its protein is CASSSRDRGQTGELFF.

The V call is TRBV2, the J call TRBJ2-2; D is unclear. The CDR3 sequence is 15 residues long. Trimming took 4 bases from V and 6 from J, leaving 15 bases between them. Germline V gene lookup returns CDR1 SNHLY and CDR2 FYNNEI. The CDR3 region is CASSGVAGEAGELFF. The DNA for the CDR3 is TGTGCCAGCAGTGGTGTGGCTGGCGAGGCCGGGGAGCTGTTTTTT. The full variable domain, in which reference TRBV2 and TRBJ2-2 provide the parts outside the CDR3, is EPEVTQTPSHQVTQMGQEVILRCVPISNHLYFYWYRQILGQKVEFLVSFYNNEISEKSEIFDDQFSVERPDGSNFTLKIRSTKLEDSAMYFCASSGVAGEAGELFFGEGSRLTVL.

The CDR3 DNA sequence: TGTGCCAGCAACAGACAAGAGATCACAGATACGCAGTATTTT. This sequence encodes CASNRQEITDTQYF. This chain connects TRBV2 to TRBJ2-3; the D is unclear. Germline values: CDR1 SNHLY, CDR2 FYNNEI. V was shortened by 7 bases and J by 2 bases, with 13 bases between the two germline ends. The length of the CDR3 is 14 residues.

The genes are TRBV19 and TRBJ2-1; no clear D gene. V was shortened by 3 bases and J by 1 base, with 4 bases between the two germline ends. The germline gives CDR1 LNHDA, CDR2 SQIVND (reference sequence). CDR3 length equals 13 residues. In nucleotides, the CDR3 is TGTGCCAGTAGTATCTTTTCCTACAATGAGCAGTTCTTC. Its translation: CASSIFSYNEQFF.

The V and J genes are TRBV27 and TRBJ2-2, with a weak D call TRBD1 (7 bases). This CDR3 spans 16 amino acids. V was cut by 5 bases and J by 5 bases, with 18 bases left in between. Germline V gene lookup returns CDR1 MNHEY and CDR2 SMNVEV (reference sequence). CDR3 bases: TGTGCCAGCAGTGCCGAGGGGGCGGGGTGGACCGGGGAGCTGTTTTTT. Its protein is CASSAEGAGWTGELFF.

The chain has TRBV7-3 and TRBJ2-3, with D possibly TRBD2 on 6 matching bases. Germline assignment: CDR1 SGHTA and CDR2 FQGTGA. Trimming shortened V by 4 bases and J by 2 bases, and 13 bases separated the two germline ends. This CDR3 is built from 15 residues. CDR3 protein: CASSSLADPTDTQYF. In nucleotides, the CDR3 is TGTGCCAGCAGCTCCTTAGCGGATCCCACAGATACGCAGTATTTT.

This clone was recorded only once. The chain uses TRBV7-8 and TRBJ1-5, with D hard to call. V was cut by 3 bases and J by 2 bases, with 8 bases left in between. This CDR3 spans 14 amino acids. Germline CDR1 and CDR2: SGHVS and FQNEAQ. The DNA for the CDR3 is TGTGCCAGCAGCTTGAGGCCAGGCAATCAGCCCCAGCATTTT. Protein: CASSLRPGNQPQHF.

The chain employs TRBV18 and TRBJ2-5; tentatively, D is TRBD1 (5 bases). This CDR3 spans 15 amino acids. Germline V gene lookup returns CDR1 KGHSH and CDR2 LQKENI. Trimming took off 1 base at V and 0 bases at J, with 9 bases between the two ends. In DNA form, the CDR3 reads TGTGCCAGCTCACCACTTAAGGGGTACCAAGAGACCCAGTACTTC. Its translation is CASSPLKGYQETQYF. Using reference TRBV18 and TRBJ2-5 for the parts outside the CDR3, the full variable domain is NAGVMQNPRHLVRRRGQEARLRCSPMKGHSHVYWYRQLPEEGLKFMVYLQKENIIDESGMPKERFSAEFPKEGPSILRIQQVVRGDSAAYFCASSPLKGYQETQYFGPGTRLLVL.

The gene calls are TRBV5-6 and TRBJ1-5; D gene uncertain. Germline V CDR1 and CDR2: SGHDT, YYEEEE. V was pared by 1 base and J by 5 bases, with 7 bases between. The CDR3 covers 13 residues. The CDR3 DNA reads as TGTGCCAGCAGCTTGCACAGAGATCAGCCCCAGCATTTT. Translated, it gives CASSLHRDQPQHF. Supplemented by reference TRBV5-6 and TRBJ1-5, the full variable domain reads DAGVTQSPTHLIKTRGQQVTLRCSPKSGHDTVSWYQQALGQGPQFIFQYYEEEERQRGNFPDRFSGHQFPNYSSELNVNALLLGDSALYLCASSLHRDQPQHFGDGTRLSIL.

The rearrangement joins TRBV9 to TRBJ2-7; 10 nucleotides agree with TRBD1. The CDR3 covers 15 residues. CDR1 is SGDLS and CDR2 is YYNGEE in the germline V gene. V lost 3 bases and J lost 0; bases outside the gene matches: 3. The CDR3 is CASSDRDRGSYEQYF. CDR3 DNA sequence: TGTGCCAGCAGCGACCGGGACAGGGGCTCCTACGAGCAGTACTTC.

V usage is TRBV9 and J usage is TRBJ2-3; 12 bases agree with TRBD2. The CDR3 extends over 17 amino acids. The V and J ends lost 4 bases and 5 bases, in that order; junction bases with no gene match: 11. Germline values: CDR1 SGDLS, CDR2 YYNGEE. CDR3 DNA: TGTGCCAGCAGCCACCCCCGGGCTAGCGGGGGGGGAGATACGCAGTATTTT. Translation: CASSHPRASGGGDTQYF. Drawing the rest from reference TRBV9 and TRBJ2-3, the complete variable domain is DSGVTQTPKHLITATGQRVTLRCSPRSGDLSVYWYQQSLDQGLQFLIQYYNGEERAKGNILERFSAQQFPDLHSELNLSSLELGDSALYFCASSHPRASGGGDTQYFGPGTRLTVL.

This rearrangement joins TRBV18 to TRBJ2-2, with 10 bases fitting TRBD2. The V and J ends lost 2 bases and 0 bases, in that order; junction bases with no gene match: 6. The CDR3 sequence is 18 residues long. Germline V gene data show CDR1 as KGHSH and CDR2 as LQKENI. The CDR3 protein is CASSPGAGGPANTGELFF. The CDR3 bases are TGTGCCAGCTCACCAGGAGCGGGAGGGCCCGCGAACACCGGGGAGCTGTTTTTT.

The chain is built from TRBV4-1 and TRBJ2-2; TRBD2 matches at 7 bases. With 3 bases clipped from V and 3 bases from J, the junction kept 4 bases outside the gene matches. The CDR3 consists of 15 residues. Germline CDR1 is MGHRA and CDR2 is YSYEKL. The DNA for the CDR3 is TGCGCCAGCAGCCAGGGGACTATGTACACCGGGGAGCTGTTTTTT. Protein product: CASSQGTMYTGELFF.

This chain uses TRBV28 with TRBJ1-5, with TRBD1 matching over 7 bases. Unmatched junction bases numbered 12, after V lost 7 bases and J lost 6 bases. The CDR3 is 15 residues long. Looked up from germline, CDR1 is MDHEN and CDR2 is SYDVKM. The CDR3 DNA follows: TGTGCCAGCACCGAGGCGACAGGGCGGCCTCAGCCCCAGCATTTT. This translates into CASTEATGRPQPQHF.

This chain joins TRBV30 and TRBJ2-3, with TRBD1 matching over 9 bases. The CDR3 runs 13 residues. The ends lost 5 bases at V and 1 base at J; junction bases unmatched: 1. Looked up from germline, CDR1 is GTSNPN and CDR2 is SVGIG (reference sequence). CDR3 nucleotide sequence: TGTGCCTGGGGGGACAGGGGCACAGATACGCAGTATTTT. This codes for CAWGDRGTDTQYF.

The CDR3 sequence: CSVDASRDTQYF. CDR3 DNA sequence: TGCAGCGTTGATGCAAGCCGGGATACGCAGTATTTT. V and J are TRBV29-1 and TRBJ2-3; D is uncertain. V dropped 3 bases and J dropped 6 bases, with 10 bases sitting between them. Germline V gene data show CDR1 as SQVTM and CDR2 as ANQGSEA. This CDR3 spans 12 amino acids.